This section outlines one T cell receptor (beta chain) sequence together with its context. The antigen is not known. The data stem from a study of tumor-infiltrating lymphocytes in localized non-small cell lung cancer. Study background: Patients included smokers and never-smokers with various histologies, some sampled after neoadjuvant chemotherapy.

The repertoire was sequenced with immunoSEQ multiplex PCR; TCRdb's copy has only in-frame clones and lacks some. The repertoire has 13,000 to 15,000 clones, around 70% of them found once; the top ten carry roughly a fifth. Study results and caveats: Higher tumor T cell infiltration than in uninvolved lung was supported by TCRbeta sequencing. TCR sequencing covered a subset of patients with enough tissue.

This CDR3 is 15 amino acids long. CDR1 and CDR2 from the germline V gene are SGHAT and FQNNGV. With 3 bases removed from V and 3 bases from J, the gap between germline ends came to 15 bases. Source material: uninvolved lung tissue not adjacent to the tumor. V gene TRBV11-2 combines with J gene TRBJ2-7, with a weak D call TRBD2 (5 bases). The clonotype comes from a human donor with non-small cell lung cancer. CDR3 in amino acids: CASSFMASEGYEQYF. CDR3 DNA: TGTGCCAGCAGCTTTATGGCATCCGAGGGCTACGAGCAGTACTTC.